The 23 T cell receptor beta chains below come from one sample, sequenced in a study of blood T cell repertoires in COVID-19. The table came from immunoSEQ multiplex PCR; TCRdb's copy has only in-frame clones and leaves some out. Seen here are approximately 220,000 clones, roughly four fifths observed once, and the top ten hold about 4.8%. What was sequenced was peripheral blood. These receptors were collected from a woman in her 70s with acute or convalescent COVID-19.

The chain is built from TRBV9 and TRBJ1-2; no clear D. V gave up 0 bases and J gave up 3 bases, with 6 bases separating them. CDR1 SGDLS and CDR2 YYNGEE come from the germline V gene. The CDR3 is 13 amino acids. CDR3 coding DNA: TGTGCCAGCAGCGTAGGAACAGACTATGGCTACACCTTC. Translating gives CASSVGTDYGYTF.

The chain joins TRBV5-1 to TRBJ2-1; the D gene is possibly TRBD1 (6 bases). V lost 0 bases to trimming and J lost 8 bases, with 18 bases between them. The CDR3 loop spans 16 amino acids. Germline V gives CDR1 SGHRS, CDR2 YFSETQ. Here the CDR3 DNA reads TGCGCCAGCAGCTTGGCAATCGGGGCAGGGGAGCATGAGCAGTTCTTC. This sequence encodes CASSLAIGAGEHEQFF. The complete variable domain, with remaining parts taken from reference TRBV5-1 and TRBJ2-1, reads KAGVTQTPRYLIKTRGQQVTLSCSPISGHRSVSWYQQTPGQGLQFLFEYFSETQRNKGNFPGRFSGRQFSNSRSEMNVSTLELGDSALYLCASSLAIGAGEHEQFFGPGTRLTVL.

The rearrangement uses TRBV27 and TRBJ1-1; TRBD1 aligns across 8 bases. Per germline, CDR1 MNHEY and CDR2 SMNVEV (reference sequence). The CDR3 is made up of 14 amino acids. Trimming took 6 bases from V and 4 from J; bases not matched to a gene: 7. Here the CDR3 DNA reads TGTGCCAGCAGAAAACAGGGGGTCTCCACTGAAGCTTTCTTT. It specifies CASRKQGVSTEAFF.

The DNA for the CDR3 is TGTGCCACCAGCCCCCGGGGGAGCGATGAAAAACTGTTTTTT. This translates into CATSPRGSDEKLFF. V and J are TRBV15 and TRBJ1-4, with TRBD1 as a possible D gene (5 bases). Germline V gene lookup returns CDR1 LNHNV and CDR2 YYDKDF (reference sequence). The CDR3 runs 14 residues. V gave up 5 bases and J gave up 6 bases, with 13 bases separating them.

This clone was seen once. The rearrangement uses TRBV9 and TRBJ1-6; weak D call: TRBD1 (5 bases). Trimming pared 6 bases from V and 0 bases from J, leaving 10 bases between. Germline V gene lookup returns CDR1 SGDLS and CDR2 YYNGEE. This CDR3 is built from 15 residues. The CDR3 coding sequence is TGTGCCAGCAACCAGGGTCTCTCCTATAATTCACCCCTCCACTTT. Encoded protein: CASNQGLSYNSPLHF. Full variable domain (missing parts from reference TRBV9 and TRBJ1-6): DSGVTQTPKHLITATGQRVTLRCSPRSGDLSVYWYQQSLDQGLQFLIQYYNGEERAKGNILERFSAQQFPDLHSELNLSSLELGDSALYFCASNQGLSYNSPLHFGNGTRLTVT.

The gene calls are TRBV28 and TRBJ1-1; D gene uncertain. Trimming took off 6 bases at V and 6 bases at J, with 14 bases between the two ends. The CDR3 length is 13 residues. CDR1 and CDR2 (germline): MDHEN, SYDVKM. The CDR3 sequence: CASRGYPRAEAFF. In DNA, the CDR3 is TGTGCCAGCAGGGGATATCCGAGGGCTGAAGCTTTCTTT.

The rearrangement uses TRBV6-5 and TRBJ2-3; 7 bases match TRBD1. Per germline, CDR1 MNHEY and CDR2 SVGAGI. With 7 bases clipped from V and 9 bases from J, the junction kept 7 bases outside the gene matches. CDR3 size: 12 residues. The CDR3 loop reads CASTRPGQTQYF. The CDR3 nucleotides are TGTGCCAGCACTCGCCCGGGACAGACGCAGTATTTT.

The J gene is TRBJ2-1, the V gene TRBV5-1; 8 bases line up with TRBD1. V lost 5 bases and J lost 5; bases outside the gene matches: 6. Germline assignment: CDR1 SGHRS and CDR2 YFSETQ. The CDR3 is 14 residues long. CDR3 region: CASSEGQENNEQFF. The DNA for the CDR3 is TGCGCCAGCAGTGAGGGACAGGAAAACAATGAGCAGTTCTTC.

V usage is TRBV5-4 and J usage is TRBJ1-2; D unresolved. V dropped 2 bases and J dropped 0 bases, with 11 bases sitting between them. CDR1 is SGHNT and CDR2 is YYREEE in the germline V gene (reference sequence). The CDR3 runs 15 residues. The CDR3 protein is CASSFTRSSNYGYTF. The CDR3 bases are TGTGCCAGCAGCTTCACACGGAGCTCTAACTATGGCTACACCTTC.

The J gene is TRBJ1-5, the V gene TRBV5-6, with 7 bases fitting TRBD1. Germline loops: CDR1 SGHDT, CDR2 YYEEEE. The CDR3 sequence is 15 residues long. The ends lost 5 bases at V and 3 bases at J; junction bases unmatched: 8. The CDR3 nucleotides read TGTGCCAGCAGTTTAGGACAGGTACACAATCAGCCCCAGCATTTT. Its translation: CASSLGQVHNQPQHF. The whole variable domain, remainder taken from reference TRBV5-6 and TRBJ1-5, is DAGVTQSPTHLIKTRGQQVTLRCSPKSGHDTVSWYQQALGQGPQFIFQYYEEEERQRGNFPDRFSGHQFPNYSSELNVNALLLGDSALYLCASSLGQVHNQPQHFGDGTRLSIL.

The chain uses TRBV7-2 and TRBJ1-6; 9 positions agree with TRBD1. The V gene's germline CDR1 is SGHTA and CDR2 FQGNSA. The CDR3 runs 15 residues. Trimming at V came to 5 bases and at J to 5 bases, leaving 4 bases not matched to a gene. CDR3 coding DNA: TGTGCCAGCAGCAAAGGGACAGGGCATAATTCACCCCTCCACTTT. Protein sequence: CASSKGTGHNSPLHF.

The J gene is TRBJ2-5, the V gene TRBV28, with TRBD1 matching over 10 bases. The germline CDR1 and CDR2 sequences are MDHEN and SYDVKM. This CDR3 is 16 amino acids long. V lost 4 bases, J lost 0 bases, and 5 bases stayed unmatched. Here the CDR3 reads CASSSPGTGDQETQYF. DNA for the CDR3: TGTGCCAGCAGTTCCCCCGGGACAGGGGACCAAGAGACCCAGTACTTC.

The rearrangement uses TRBV19 and TRBJ2-5; tentative D call: TRBD1 (5 bases). The CDR3 is 13 amino acids. Per the germline V gene, CDR1 is LNHDA and CDR2 is SQIVND (reference sequence). V gave up 2 bases and J gave up 3 bases, with 7 bases separating them. The CDR3 DNA reads as TGTGCCAGTAGTATAATAGGGGAAGAGACCCAGTACTTC. It translates to CASSIIGEETQYF.

This chain links TRBV6-5 with TRBJ1-6, with 7 bases identical to TRBD1. The CDR3 consists of 15 residues. The V gene end was trimmed by 3 bases and the J gene end by 10 bases; junction bases not matched to a gene: 9. Looked up from germline, CDR1 is MNHEY and CDR2 is SVGAGI. CDR3 region: CASSYVVGRGSPLHF. The CDR3 DNA follows: TGTGCCAGCAGTTATGTGGTTGGCAGGGGGTCACCCCTCCACTTT.

The V gene is TRBV6-4, the J gene TRBJ2-1; D is perhaps TRBD2 (7 bases). Germline CDR1 is MRHNA and CDR2 is SNTAGT. The V gene lost 5 bases and the J gene lost 6 bases, with 26 bases spanning the gap. The CDR3 totals 18 residues. The CDR3 spells CASSPRFLGGGLLNEQFF. In DNA, the CDR3 is TGTGCCAGCAGTCCCAGATTTTTAGGGGGGGGACTACTCAATGAGCAGTTCTTC.

The V gene is TRBV6-5, the J gene TRBJ1-2; 7 bases match TRBD1. Germline-derived CDR1 and CDR2 are MNHEY and SVGAGI. The CDR3 is 12 residues long. The junction had 5 bases not matched to a gene; V was cut back by 9 bases and J by 4 bases. DNA of the CDR3: TGTGCCAGTGGACAGGCGCCCTATGGCTACACCTTC. This encodes CASGQAPYGYTF.

The chain joins TRBV2 to TRBJ1-2; TRBD1 aligns across 7 bases. Germline-derived CDR1 and CDR2 are SNHLY and FYNNEI. The CDR3 runs 13 residues. Unmatched junction bases numbered 7, after V lost 5 bases and J lost 7 bases. CDR3 nucleotides: TGTGCCAGCAGTTCCACAGGGGAACGTGGCTACACCTTC. Residues: CASSSTGERGYTF.

This chain joins TRBV4-2 and TRBJ1-4; D call uncertain. Trimming cost V 0 bases and J 1 base, with 9 bases left between them. Germline CDR1 is LGHNA and CDR2 is YNFKEQ. The CDR3 loop spans 16 amino acids. This CDR3 reads CASSQDTSRTNEKLFF. CDR3 nucleotides: TGTGCCAGCAGCCAAGATACCTCGAGAACTAATGAAAAACTGTTTTTT.

The chain couples TRBV7-9 to TRBJ1-2; 7 bases fit TRBD1. The junction had 5 bases not matched to a gene; V was cut back by 4 bases and J by 3 bases. CDR3 length: 14 residues. The germline V gene has CDR1 SEHNR and CDR2 FQNEAQ (reference sequence). The CDR3 DNA is TGTGCCAGCAGCTCGACAGGGTACGACTATGGCTACACCTTC. Encoded protein: CASSSTGYDYGYTF.

V is TRBV9 and J is TRBJ2-3, with 13 bases identical to TRBD2. The germline V gene has CDR1 SGDLS and CDR2 YYNGEE. J lost 3 bases, V lost 4 bases, and 2 bases had no gene match. The CDR3 runs to 15 residues. CDR3 DNA: TGTGCCAGCAGCACTAGCGGGGGGGCGACAGATACGCAGTATTTT. This codes for CASSTSGGATDTQYF. Complete variable domain (other parts from reference TRBV9 and TRBJ2-3): DSGVTQTPKHLITATGQRVTLRCSPRSGDLSVYWYQQSLDQGLQFLIQYYNGEERAKGNILERFSAQQFPDLHSELNLSSLELGDSALYFCASSTSGGATDTQYFGPGTRLTVL.

In the case of this clone: Other nucleotide sequences from this sample produce the same CDR3. The V gene is TRBV2, the J gene TRBJ2-7; no definite D call. The germline CDR1 and CDR2 sequences are SNHLY and FYNNEI. V was cut by 6 bases and J by 4 bases, with 7 bases left in between. The CDR3 has 11 residues. This CDR3 reads CASSTAYEQYF. The CDR3 region has the DNA TGTGCCAGCAGCACAGCTTACGAGCAGTACTTC.

For the CDR3, the DNA is TGTGCCAGCAGTTACTGGGGAGGGTACGAGCAGTACTTC. It specifies CASSYWGGYEQYF. The V and J genes are TRBV6-2 or TRBV6-3 and TRBJ2-7; TRBD2 matches at 7 bases. The germline V gene has CDR1 MNHEY and CDR2 SVGEGT. This CDR3 has 13 amino acids. With 1 base clipped from V and 4 bases from J, the junction kept 1 base outside the gene matches.

J is TRBJ2-1 and V is TRBV29-1; 8 bases are shared with TRBD2. This CDR3 has 12 residues. Losses at the gene ends were 6 bases for V and 8 bases for J; bases not matched to a gene: 6. CDR1 is SQVTM, CDR2 ANQGSEA, per germline. CDR3 in amino acids: CSVRTSRYEQFF. In nucleotides, the CDR3 is TGCAGCGTCCGGACTAGCCGATATGAGCAGTTCTTC.